This T cell receptor (beta chain) was sequenced in a study of spatial heterogeneity in lung cancer. Regarding time point: sample taken at primary tumor resection. Unsorted whole RNA samples from tumor, nontumor lung or frozen PBMC were sequenced. This clonotype appeared a few times. With V trimmed by 3 bases and J by 6 bases, 3 bases remained unmatched. The CDR3 spans 15 residues. Germline loops: CDR1 ENHRY, CDR2 SYGVKD. TCRdb reanalysed the 5' RACE reads using MiXCR and keeps one entry per CDR3 protein. The data contain roughly 13,000 distinct CDR3 sequences, over 9.5% of them singletons. The gene calls are TRBV10-3 and TRBJ1-4; 11 positions agree with TRBD1. Material: PBMCs, obtained at surgery. The TCR was taken from a male donor with early-stage non-small cell lung cancer. The CDR3 DNA reads TGTGCCATCAGTGAAAGGGGACAGGGGGATGAAAAACTGTTTTTT. It codes for CAISERGQGDEKLFF.